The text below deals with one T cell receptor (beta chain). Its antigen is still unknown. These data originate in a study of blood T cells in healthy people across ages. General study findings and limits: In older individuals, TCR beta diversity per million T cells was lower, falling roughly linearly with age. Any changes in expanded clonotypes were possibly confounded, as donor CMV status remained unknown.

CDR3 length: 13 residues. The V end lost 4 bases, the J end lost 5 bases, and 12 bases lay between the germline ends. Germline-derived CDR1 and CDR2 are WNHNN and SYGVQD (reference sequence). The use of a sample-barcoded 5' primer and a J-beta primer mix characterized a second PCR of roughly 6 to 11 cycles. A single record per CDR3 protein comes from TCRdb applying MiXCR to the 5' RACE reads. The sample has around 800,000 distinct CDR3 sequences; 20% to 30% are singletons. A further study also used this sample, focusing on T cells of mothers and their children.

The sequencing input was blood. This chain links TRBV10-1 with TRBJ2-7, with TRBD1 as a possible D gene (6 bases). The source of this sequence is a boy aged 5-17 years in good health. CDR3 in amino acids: CASSVAGANEQYF. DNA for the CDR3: TGCGCCAGCAGTGTGGCAGGGGCAAACGAGCAGTACTTC.